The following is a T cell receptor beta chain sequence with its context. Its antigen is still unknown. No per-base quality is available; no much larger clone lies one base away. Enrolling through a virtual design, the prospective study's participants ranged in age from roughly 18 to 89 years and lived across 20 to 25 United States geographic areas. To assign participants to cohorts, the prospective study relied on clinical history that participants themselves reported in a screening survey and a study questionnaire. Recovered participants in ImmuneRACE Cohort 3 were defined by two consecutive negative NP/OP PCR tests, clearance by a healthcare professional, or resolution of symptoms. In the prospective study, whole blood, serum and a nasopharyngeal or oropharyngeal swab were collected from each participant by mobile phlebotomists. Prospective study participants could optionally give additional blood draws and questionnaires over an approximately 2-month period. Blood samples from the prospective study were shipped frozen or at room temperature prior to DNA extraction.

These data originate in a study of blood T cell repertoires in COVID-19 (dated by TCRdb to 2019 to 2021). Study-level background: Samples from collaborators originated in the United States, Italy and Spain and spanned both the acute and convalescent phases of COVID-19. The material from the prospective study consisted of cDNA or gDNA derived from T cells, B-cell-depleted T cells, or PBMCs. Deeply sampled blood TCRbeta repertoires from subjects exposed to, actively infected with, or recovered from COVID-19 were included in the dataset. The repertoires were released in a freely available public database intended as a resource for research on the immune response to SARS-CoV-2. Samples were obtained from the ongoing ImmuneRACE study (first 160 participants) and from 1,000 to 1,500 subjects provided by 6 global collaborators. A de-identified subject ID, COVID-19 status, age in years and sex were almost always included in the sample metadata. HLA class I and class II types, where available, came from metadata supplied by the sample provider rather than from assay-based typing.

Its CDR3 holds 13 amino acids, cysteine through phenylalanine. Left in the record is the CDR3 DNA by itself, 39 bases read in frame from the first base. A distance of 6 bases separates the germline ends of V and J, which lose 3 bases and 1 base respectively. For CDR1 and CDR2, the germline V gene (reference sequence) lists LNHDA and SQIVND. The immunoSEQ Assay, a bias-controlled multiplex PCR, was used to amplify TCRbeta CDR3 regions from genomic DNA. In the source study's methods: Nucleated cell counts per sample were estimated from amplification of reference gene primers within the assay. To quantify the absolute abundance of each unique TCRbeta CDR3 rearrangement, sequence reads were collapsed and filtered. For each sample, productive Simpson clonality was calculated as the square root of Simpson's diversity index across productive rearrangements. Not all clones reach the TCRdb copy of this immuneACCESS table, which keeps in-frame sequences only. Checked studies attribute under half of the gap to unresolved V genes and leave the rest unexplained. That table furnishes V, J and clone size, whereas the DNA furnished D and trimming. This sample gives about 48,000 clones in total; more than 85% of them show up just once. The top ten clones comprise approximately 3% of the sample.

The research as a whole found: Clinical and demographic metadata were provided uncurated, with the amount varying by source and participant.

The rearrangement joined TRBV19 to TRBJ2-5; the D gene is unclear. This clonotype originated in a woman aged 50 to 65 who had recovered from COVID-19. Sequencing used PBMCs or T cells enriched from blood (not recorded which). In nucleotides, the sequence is TGTGCCAGTAGTATCGGTGGCCAAGAGACCCAGTACTTC. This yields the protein CASSIGGQETQYF.